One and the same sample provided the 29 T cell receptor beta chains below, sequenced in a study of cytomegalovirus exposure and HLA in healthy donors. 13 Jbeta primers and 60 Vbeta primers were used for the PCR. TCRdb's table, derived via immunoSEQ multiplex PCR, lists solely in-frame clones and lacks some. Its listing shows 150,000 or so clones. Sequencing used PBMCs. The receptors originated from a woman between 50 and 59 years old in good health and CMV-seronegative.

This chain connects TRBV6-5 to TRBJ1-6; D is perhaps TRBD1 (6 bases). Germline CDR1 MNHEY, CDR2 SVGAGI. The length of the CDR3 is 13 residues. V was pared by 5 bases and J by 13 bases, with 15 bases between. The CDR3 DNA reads TGTGCCAGCAGTCTTCGGACAGACCAGCCCCTCCACTTT. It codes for CASSLRTDQPLHF.

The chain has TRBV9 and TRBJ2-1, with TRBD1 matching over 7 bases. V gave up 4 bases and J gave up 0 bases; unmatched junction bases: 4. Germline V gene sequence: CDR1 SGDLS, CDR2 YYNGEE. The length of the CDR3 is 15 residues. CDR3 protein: CASSMRDSSYNEQFF. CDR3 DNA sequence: TGTGCCAGCAGCATGAGGGACAGCTCCTACAATGAGCAGTTCTTC.

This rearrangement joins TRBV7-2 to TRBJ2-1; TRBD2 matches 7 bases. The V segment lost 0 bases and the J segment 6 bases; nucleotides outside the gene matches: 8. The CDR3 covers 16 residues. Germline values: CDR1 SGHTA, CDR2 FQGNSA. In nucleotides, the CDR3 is TGTGCCAGCAGCTTAGCGCCGGCGGGAGTAGGCAATGAGCAGTTCTTC. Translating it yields CASSLAPAGVGNEQFF.

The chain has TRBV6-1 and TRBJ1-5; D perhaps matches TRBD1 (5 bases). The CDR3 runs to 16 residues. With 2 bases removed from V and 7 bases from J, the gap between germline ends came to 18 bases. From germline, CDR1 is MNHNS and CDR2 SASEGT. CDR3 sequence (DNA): TGTGCCAGCAGTGAACCATCAGGGAAATTAGGACAGCCCCAGCATTTT. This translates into CASSEPSGKLGQPQHF.

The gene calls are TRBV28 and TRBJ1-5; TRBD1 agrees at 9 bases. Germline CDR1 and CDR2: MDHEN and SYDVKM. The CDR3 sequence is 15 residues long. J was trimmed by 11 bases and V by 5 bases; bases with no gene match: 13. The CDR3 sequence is CASSVQDRGLMAQHF. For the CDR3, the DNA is TGTGCCAGCAGTGTCCAGGACAGGGGTTTGATGGCCCAGCATTTT.

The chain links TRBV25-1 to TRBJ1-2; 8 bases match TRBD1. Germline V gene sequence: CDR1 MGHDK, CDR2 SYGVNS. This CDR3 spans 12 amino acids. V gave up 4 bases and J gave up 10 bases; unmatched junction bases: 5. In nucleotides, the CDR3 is TGTGCCAGCAGTGGCCGGGACAGGATCTACACCTTC. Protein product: CASSGRDRIYTF.

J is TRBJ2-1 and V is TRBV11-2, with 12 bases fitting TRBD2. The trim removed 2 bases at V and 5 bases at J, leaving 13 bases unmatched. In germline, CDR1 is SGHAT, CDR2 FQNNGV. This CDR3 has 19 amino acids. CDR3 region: CASSLYASGRAGADNEQFF. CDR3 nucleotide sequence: TGTGCCAGCAGCTTATACGCTAGCGGGAGGGCCGGAGCGGACAATGAGCAGTTCTTC.

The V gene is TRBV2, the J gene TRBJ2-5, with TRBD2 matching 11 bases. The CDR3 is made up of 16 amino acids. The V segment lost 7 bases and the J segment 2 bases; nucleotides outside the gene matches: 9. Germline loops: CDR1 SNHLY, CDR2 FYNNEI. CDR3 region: CASNRLAGGVQETQYF. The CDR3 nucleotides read TGTGCCAGCAATCGGCTAGCGGGGGGCGTACAAGAGACCCAGTACTTC.

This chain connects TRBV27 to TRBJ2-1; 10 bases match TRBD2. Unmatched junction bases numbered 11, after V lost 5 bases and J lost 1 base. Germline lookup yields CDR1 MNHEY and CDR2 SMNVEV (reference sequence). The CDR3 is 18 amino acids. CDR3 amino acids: CASSITLTSGPSYNEQFF. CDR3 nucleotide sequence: TGTGCCAGCAGTATCACTTTGACTAGCGGGCCATCCTACAATGAGCAGTTCTTC.

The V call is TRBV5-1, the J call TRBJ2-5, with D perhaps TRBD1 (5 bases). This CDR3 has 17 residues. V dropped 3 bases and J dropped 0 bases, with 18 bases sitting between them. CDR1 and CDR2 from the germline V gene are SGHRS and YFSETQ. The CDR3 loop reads CASSSDKATGDQETQYF. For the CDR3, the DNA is TGCGCCAGCAGCTCAGACAAAGCAACAGGTGACCAAGAGACCCAGTACTTC.

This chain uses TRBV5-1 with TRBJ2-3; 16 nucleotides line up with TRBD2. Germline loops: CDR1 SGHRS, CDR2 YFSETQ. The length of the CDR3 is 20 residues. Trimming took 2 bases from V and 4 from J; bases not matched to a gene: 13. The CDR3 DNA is TGCGCCAGCAGCTTAGCCGGGACTAGCGGGAGGGCCTCCCGCGCAGATACGCAGTATTTT. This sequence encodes CASSLAGTSGRASRADTQYF.

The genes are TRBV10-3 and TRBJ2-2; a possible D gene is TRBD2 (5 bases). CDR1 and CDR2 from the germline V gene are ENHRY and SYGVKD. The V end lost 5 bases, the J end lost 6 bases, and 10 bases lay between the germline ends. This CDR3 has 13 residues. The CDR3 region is CAISNEGAGELFF. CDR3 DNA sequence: TGTGCCATCAGTAATGAGGGTGCCGGGGAGCTGTTTTTT.

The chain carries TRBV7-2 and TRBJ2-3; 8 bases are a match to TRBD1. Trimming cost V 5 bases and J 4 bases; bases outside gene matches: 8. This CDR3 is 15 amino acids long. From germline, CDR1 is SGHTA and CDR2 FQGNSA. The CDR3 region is CASSLPRQGSDTQYF. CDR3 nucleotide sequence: TGTGCCAGCAGCCTTCCGAGACAGGGGTCAGATACGCAGTATTTT.

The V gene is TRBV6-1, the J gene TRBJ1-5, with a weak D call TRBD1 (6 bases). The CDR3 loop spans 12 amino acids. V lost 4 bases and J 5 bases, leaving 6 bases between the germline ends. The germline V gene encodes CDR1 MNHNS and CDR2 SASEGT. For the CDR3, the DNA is TGTGCCAGCAGTGCAGGGGATCAGCCCCAGCATTTT. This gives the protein CASSAGDQPQHF.

The CDR3 loop is CASSNRQGAFGQPQHF. CDR3 bases: TGTGCCAGCAGTAACCGACAGGGGGCTTTTGGGCAGCCCCAGCATTTT. The rearrangement uses TRBV6-6 and TRBJ1-5; 10 nucleotides line up with TRBD1. This CDR3 contains 16 residues. Germline CDR1 and CDR2: MNHNY and SVGAGI (reference sequence). V lost 5 bases, J lost 7 bases, and 11 bases stayed unmatched.

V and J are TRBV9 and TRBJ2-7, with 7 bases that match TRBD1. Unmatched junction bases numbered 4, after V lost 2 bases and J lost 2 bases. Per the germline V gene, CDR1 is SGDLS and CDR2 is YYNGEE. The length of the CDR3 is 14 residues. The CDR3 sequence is CASSVGQRTYEQYF. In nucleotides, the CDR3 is TGTGCCAGCAGCGTGGGACAGAGGACCTACGAGCAGTACTTC.

CDR3 sequence: CASSPDGDTEAFF. CDR3 bases: TGTGCCAGCAGCCCCGACGGGGACACTGAAGCTTTCTTT. V and J are TRBV7-3 and TRBJ1-1; D is ambiguous. Trimming stripped 5 bases from V and 3 bases from J, with 10 bases between. The CDR3 is 13 residues long. Per germline, CDR1 SGHTA and CDR2 FQGTGA.

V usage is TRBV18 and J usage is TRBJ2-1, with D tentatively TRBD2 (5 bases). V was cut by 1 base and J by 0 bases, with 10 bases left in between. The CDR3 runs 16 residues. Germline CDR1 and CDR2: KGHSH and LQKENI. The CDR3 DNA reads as TGTGCCAGCTCACCACTCCCGGGAAGCTCCTACAATGAGCAGTTCTTC. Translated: CASSPLPGSSYNEQFF. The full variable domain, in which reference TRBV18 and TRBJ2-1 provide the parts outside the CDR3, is NAGVMQNPRHLVRRRGQEARLRCSPMKGHSHVYWYRQLPEEGLKFMVYLQKENIIDESGMPKERFSAEFPKEGPSILRIQQVVRGDSAAYFCASSPLPGSSYNEQFFGPGTRLTVL.

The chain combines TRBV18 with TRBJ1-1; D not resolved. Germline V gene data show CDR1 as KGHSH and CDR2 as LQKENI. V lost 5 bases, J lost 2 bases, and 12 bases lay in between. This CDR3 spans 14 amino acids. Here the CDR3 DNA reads TGTGCCAGCTCAGGGTTCGAGGGTAACACTGAAGCTTTCTTT. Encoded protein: CASSGFEGNTEAFF.

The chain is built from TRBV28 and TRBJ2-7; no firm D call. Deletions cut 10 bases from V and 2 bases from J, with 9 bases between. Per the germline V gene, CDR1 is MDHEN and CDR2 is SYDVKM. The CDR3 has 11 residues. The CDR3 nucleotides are TGTGCCAACGGGTTACCCTACGAGCAGTACTTC. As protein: CANGLPYEQYF. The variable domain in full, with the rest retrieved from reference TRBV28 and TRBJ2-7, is DVKVTQSSRYLVKRTGEKVFLECVQDMDHENMFWYRQDPGLGLRLIYFSYDVKMKEKGDIPEGYSVSREKKERFSLILESASTNQTSMYLCANGLPYEQYFGPGTRLTVT.

Here the CDR3 reads CAWSTGTFSGNTIYF. The CDR3 region has the DNA TGTGCCTGGAGTACAGGGACCTTCTCTGGAAACACCATATATTTT. The J gene is TRBJ1-3, the V gene TRBV30, with a possible D match to TRBD1 (6 bases). V dropped 2 bases and J dropped 0 bases, with 11 bases sitting between them. The CDR3 extends over 15 amino acids. Germline V gene sequence: CDR1 GTSNPN, CDR2 SVGIG (reference sequence).

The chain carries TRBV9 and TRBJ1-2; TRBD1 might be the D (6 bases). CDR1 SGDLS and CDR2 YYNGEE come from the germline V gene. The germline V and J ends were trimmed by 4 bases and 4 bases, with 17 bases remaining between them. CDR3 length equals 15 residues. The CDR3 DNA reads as TGTGCCAGCAGCTCTCGAGCGGGGGCGACCTATGGCTACACCTTC. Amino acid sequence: CASSSRAGATYGYTF.

The CDR3 region has the DNA TGTGCCAGCAGTTTACGGCAGGGTGGTCCTCAGCCCCAGCATTTT. This translates into CASSLRQGGPQPQHF. The chain joins TRBV28 to TRBJ1-5; tentative D call: TRBD1 (5 bases). Per the germline V gene, CDR1 is MDHEN and CDR2 is SYDVKM. The CDR3 spans 15 residues. V lost 2 bases to trimming and J lost 6 bases, with 14 bases between them. Together with reference TRBV28 and TRBJ1-5, the CDR3 gives the full variable domain: DVKVTQSSRYLVKRTGEKVFLECVQDMDHENMFWYRQDPGLGLRLIYFSYDVKMKEKGDIPEGYSVSREKKERFSLILESASTNQTSMYLCASSLRQGGPQPQHFGDGTRLSIL.

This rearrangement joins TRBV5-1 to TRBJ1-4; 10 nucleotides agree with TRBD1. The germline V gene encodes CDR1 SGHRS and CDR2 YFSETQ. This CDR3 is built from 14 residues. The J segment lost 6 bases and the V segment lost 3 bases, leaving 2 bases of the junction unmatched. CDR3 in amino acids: CASSYGTGDEKLFF. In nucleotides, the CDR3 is TGCGCCAGCAGCTACGGGACAGGGGATGAAAAACTGTTTTTT.

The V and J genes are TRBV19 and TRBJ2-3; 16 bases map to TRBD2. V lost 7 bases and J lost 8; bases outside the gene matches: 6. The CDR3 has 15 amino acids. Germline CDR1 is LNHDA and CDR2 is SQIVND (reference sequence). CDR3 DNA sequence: TGTGCCAGTACCTCGGGACTAGCGGGGGGGCGTACGCAGTATTTT. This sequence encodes CASTSGLAGGRTQYF.

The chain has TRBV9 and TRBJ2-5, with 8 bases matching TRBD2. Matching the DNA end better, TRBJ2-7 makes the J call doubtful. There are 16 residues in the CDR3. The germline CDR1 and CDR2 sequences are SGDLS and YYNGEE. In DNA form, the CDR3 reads TGTGCCAGCAGCGTAGATAGCGGGACACCCTTCAGCGAGCAGTACTTC. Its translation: CASSVDSGTPFSEQYF.

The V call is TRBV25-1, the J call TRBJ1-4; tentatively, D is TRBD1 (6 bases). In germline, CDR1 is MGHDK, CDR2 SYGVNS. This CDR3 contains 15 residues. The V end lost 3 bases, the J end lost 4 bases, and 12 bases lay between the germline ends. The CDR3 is CASSDHRALNEKLFF. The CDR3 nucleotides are TGTGCCAGCAGTGACCACAGGGCGCTTAATGAAAAACTGTTTTTT.

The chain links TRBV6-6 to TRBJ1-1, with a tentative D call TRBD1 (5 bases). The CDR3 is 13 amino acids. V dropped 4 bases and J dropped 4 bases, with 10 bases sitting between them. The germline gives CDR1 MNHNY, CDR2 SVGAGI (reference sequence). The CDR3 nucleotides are TGTGCCAGCAGTTCTGGCAGGGCCACTGAAGCTTTCTTT. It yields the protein CASSSGRATEAFF.

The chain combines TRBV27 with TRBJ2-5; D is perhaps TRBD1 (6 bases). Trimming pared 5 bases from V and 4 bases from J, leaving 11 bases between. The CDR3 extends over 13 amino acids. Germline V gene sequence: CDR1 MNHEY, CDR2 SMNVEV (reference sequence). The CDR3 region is CASSPGTRETQYF. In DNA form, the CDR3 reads TGTGCCAGCAGTCCTGGGACAAGAGAGACCCAGTACTTC.